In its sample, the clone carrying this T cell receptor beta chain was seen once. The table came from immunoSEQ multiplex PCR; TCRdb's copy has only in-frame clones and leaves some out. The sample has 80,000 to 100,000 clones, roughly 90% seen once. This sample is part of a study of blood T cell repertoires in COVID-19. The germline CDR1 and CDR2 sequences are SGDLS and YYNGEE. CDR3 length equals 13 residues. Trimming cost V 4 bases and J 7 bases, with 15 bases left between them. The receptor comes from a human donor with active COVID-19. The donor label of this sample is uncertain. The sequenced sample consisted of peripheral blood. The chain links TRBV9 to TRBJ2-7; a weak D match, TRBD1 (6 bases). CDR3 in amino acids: CASSIREQGEQYF. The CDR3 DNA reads TGTGCCAGCAGCATCCGAGAGCAGGGGGAGCAGTACTTC.